Listed below are T cell receptor beta chains from one sample, sequenced in a study of blood T cell repertoires in COVID-19. The assay was immunoSEQ multiplex PCR, and TCRdb's table has in-frame clones only and misses some. The sample has roughly 250,000 clones; 85% to 90% are singletons. Sequenced sample: peripheral blood. Receptors were obtained from a woman between 40 and 55 years old with acute or convalescent COVID-19. Both conserved end residues are part of each CDR3. The order of the fields is D gene, V gene, clone size, J gene, CDR3 protein, CDR3 DNA. The D gene is left open where the match is weak. Only some rows state a clone size, as once, few, many or a class for expanded clones.

TRBD1	TRBV10-3	few	TRBJ1-2	CAIKGRGLGGYTF	TGTGCCATCAAAGGCAGGGGGCTGGGAGGCTACACCTTC
NA	TRBV27	few	TRBJ1-1	CASRVGKNTEAFF	TGTGCCAGCAGGGTCGGGAAGAACACTGAAGCTTTCTTT
NA	TRBV6-6	NA	TRBJ1-3	CASSYGRMSSGNTIYF	TGTGCCAGCAGTTACGGCAGGATGAGCTCTGGAAACACCATATATTTT
TRBD1	TRBV3-1/TRBV3-2	NA	TRBJ1-2	CASSSGTGPHGYTF	TGTGCCAGCAGCAGCGGGACAGGGCCGCATGGCTACACCTTC
TRBD1	TRBV7-8	NA	TRBJ2-3	CASSLGGQGVGSTDTQYF	TGTGCCAGCAGCTTAGGTGGACAGGGGGTCGGCAGCACAGATACGCAGTATTTT
NA	TRBV2	NA	TRBJ1-4	CASSETVNNEKLFF	TGTGCCAGCAGTGAAACAGTTAACAATGAAAAACTGTTTTTT
NA	TRBV21-1	NA	TRBJ2-2	CASSKAGRGSTGELFF	TGTGCCAGCAGCAAAGCAGGGCGGGGTAGCACCGGGGAGCTGTTTTTT
TRBD1	TRBV13	NA	TRBJ2-1	CASSFFVAGGNEQFF	TGTGCCAGCAGCTTTTTTGTGGCAGGGGGCAATGAGCAGTTCTTC
TRBD2	TRBV5-8	NA	TRBJ2-1	CASSLGAGGPLDEQFF	TGTGCCAGCAGCTTGGGTGCGGGGGGGCCGTTGGATGAGCAGTTCTTC
TRBD1	TRBV7-9	NA	TRBJ1-4	CASSPGQGREKLFF	TGTGCCAGCAGTCCGGGACAGGGACGTGAAAAACTGTTTTTT
TRBD2	TRBV5-4	NA	TRBJ2-5	CASSRGLAGEETQYF	TGTGCCAGCAGCAGGGGACTAGCGGGGGAAGAGACCCAGTACTTC
NA	TRBV5-1	NA	TRBJ1-4	CASSSSQAPEREKLFF	TGCGCCAGCAGCTCGTCACAGGCTCCAGAAAGAGAAAAACTGTTTTTT
NA	TRBV5-4	NA	TRBJ1-1	CASSPRHNAANTEAFF	TGTGCCAGCAGCCCCCGACACAACGCAGCGAACACTGAAGCTTTCTTT
NA	TRBV10-3	NA	TRBJ1-2	CAISVQGYGYTF	TGTGCCATCAGTGTACAGGGATACGGCTACACCTTC
NA	TRBV10-3	NA	TRBJ1-1	CAISDRQLNTEAFF	TGTGCCATCAGTGATAGACAGTTGAACACTGAAGCTTTCTTT
NA	TRBV21-1	NA	TRBJ1-5	CASSKVGGMDSNQPQHF	TGTGCCAGCAGCAAAGTGGGGGGGATGGACAGCAATCAGCCCCAGCATTTT
NA	TRBV5-8	NA	TRBJ1-6	CASSRGGWRNSPLHF	TGTGCCAGCAGCCGGGGGGGGTGGCGAAATTCACCCCTCCACTTT
TRBD2	TRBV29-1	NA	TRBJ2-5	CSVELAGGQETQYF	TGCAGCGTTGAACTAGCGGGGGGGCAGGAGACCCAGTACTTC
TRBD1	TRBV4-1	NA	TRBJ1-6	CASSSWTGGINSPLHF	TGCGCCAGCAGCTCTTGGACAGGGGGGATTAATTCACCCCTCCACTTT
NA	TRBV11-2	NA	TRBJ2-2	CAIRVDGELFF	TGTGCCATACGGGTGGACGGGGAGCTGTTTTTT
TRBD2	TRBV6-5	NA	TRBJ2-1	CASSYSGLAGNNEQFF	TGTGCCAGCAGTTACTCGGGGCTAGCGGGGAACAATGAGCAGTTCTTC
TRBD1	TRBV27	NA	TRBJ1-4	CASSPDRGGVGEKLFF	TGTGCCAGCAGTCCAGACAGGGGCGGGGTGGGTGAAAAACTGTTTTTT
NA	TRBV29-1	NA	TRBJ1-1	CSAGAGVNTEAFF	TGCAGCGCTGGGGCGGGGGTGAACACTGAAGCTTTCTTT
TRBD1	TRBV6-2/TRBV6-3	NA	TRBJ1-1	CASSPLTGTGLVTEAFF	TGTGCCAGCAGTCCACTTACCGGGACAGGCTTAGTCACTGAAGCTTTCTTT
NA	TRBV30	few	TRBJ1-5	CAWSSYGFRSNQPQHF	TGTGCCTGGAGTTCGTACGGGTTCCGCAGCAATCAGCCCCAGCATTTT
TRBD1	TRBV27	NA	TRBJ1-2	CASSLTGRHGYTF	TGTGCCAGCAGTCTGACAGGGAGGCATGGCTACACCTTC
NA	TRBV30	NA	TRBJ1-6	CAWSVYMGDFGSYNSPLHF	TGTGCCTGGAGTGTATATATGGGGGACTTCGGCTCCTATAATTCACCCCTCCACTTT
NA	TRBV19	NA	TRBJ1-2	CASSIGETPGDGYTF	TGTGCCAGTAGTATAGGAGAGACCCCAGGGGATGGCTACACCTTC
NA	TRBV13	NA	TRBJ1-1	CASSLGRGGQLRTEAFF	TGTGCCAGCAGCTTAGGCCGCGGGGGGCAATTAAGGACTGAAGCTTTCTTT
NA	TRBV19	NA	TRBJ1-1	CAISTAINTEAFF	TGTGCCATTTCGACAGCGATAAACACTGAAGCTTTCTTT
NA	TRBV7-9	once	TRBJ1-2	CASSLRPGLNYGYTF	TGTGCCAGCAGCTTACGCCCGGGATTGAACTATGGCTACACCTTC
NA	TRBV6-1	NA	TRBJ1-1	CASSEANRAQAFF	TGTGCCAGCAGTGAAGCGAACAGAGCTCAAGCTTTCTTT
TRBD1	TRBV19	NA	TRBJ2-3	CATLDRGGADTQYF	TGTGCCACCCTGGACAGGGGCGGCGCAGATACGCAGTATTTT
NA	TRBV10-1	NA	TRBJ2-3	CASSDYRATDTQYF	TGCGCCAGCAGTGACTACAGGGCCACAGATACGCAGTATTTT
NA	TRBV19	NA	TRBJ2-2	CASSMQGIGELFF	TGTGCCAGTAGTATGCAGGGGATCGGGGAGCTGTTTTTT
NA	TRBV7-2	NA	TRBJ2-5	CASSFLGGQETQYF	TGTGCCAGCAGCTTCTTGGGGGGCCAAGAGACCCAGTACTTC
NA	TRBV6-6	NA	TRBJ1-2	CASSLDRLRGYTF	TGTGCCAGCAGCTTAGACAGGCTGAGAGGCTACACCTTC
TRBD1	TRBV5-1	NA	TRBJ2-4	CASSPGQGANRQNIQYF	TGCGCCAGCAGCCCCGGACAGGGGGCTAATCGCCAAAACATTCAGTACTTC
NA	TRBV6-1	NA	TRBJ2-5	CASSEARAETQYF	TGTGCCAGCAGTGAAGCCAGGGCTGAGACCCAGTACTTC
NA	TRBV27	once	TRBJ1-2	CASSLRGGQLGGYTF	TGTGCCAGCAGTTTGCGGGGGGGACAATTAGGTGGCTACACCTTC
NA	TRBV6-5	NA	TRBJ2-5	CASSPNRDFEYF	TGTGCCAGCAGTCCGAACCGGGACTTTGAGTACTTC